A single count supports the clone carrying this TCR beta chain. Its target is unknown. Primers included in the PCR were 60 Vbeta and 13 Jbeta primers. Sequencing used immunoSEQ multiplex PCR; TCRdb keeps in-frame clones, though not all of them. This table has 160,000 or so clones, 75% to 85% appearing once. The sample comes from a study of cytomegalovirus exposure and HLA in healthy donors. General study results and limits: Later work showed greater clonal expansion in HLA-associated TCR beta chains than in equally common others. Earlier analysis yielded a pattern in which most TCR beta V segments were productive about 90% or about 30% of the time.

Sequencing was done on a sample of PBMCs. The TCR sequence derives from a man between 50 and 59 years old in good health and CMV-seropositive.

The CDR3, as DNA: TGTGCCAGCAGGCGGGACGTGAACACTGAAGCTTTCTTT. Protein sequence: CASRRDVNTEAFF. The chain has TRBV7-3 and TRBJ1-1; possibly TRBD1 for D (5 bases). The V gene lost 6 bases and the J gene lost 0 bases, with 8 bases spanning the gap. CDR1 and CDR2 from the germline V gene are SGHTA and FQGTGA. CDR3 length: 13 amino acids.